The present TCR beta chain was sequenced within a study of blood T cells in healthy people across ages. Alongside a J-beta primer mix, a sample-barcoded 5' primer served in a second PCR lasting roughly 6 to 11 cycles. TCRdb passed the 5' RACE reads through MiXCR, listing each CDR3 protein once. The data show just under 750,000 distinct CDR3 sequences, around a fifth seen once. A note on this clonotype: The antigen is not known.

General observations from the study: What prevented conclusive comparison of naive and antigen-experienced cells was that PBMCs were unsorted. Naive CD4+ cell counts and diversity both ran higher in long-lived than in aged donors.

This CDR3 spans 12 amino acids. Germline loops: CDR1 SGHTA, CDR2 FQGNSA. Donor samples were obtained from healthy Caucasian individuals from Russia, aged about 6 to 95. Each individual donor underwent a draw of ten milliliters of peripheral blood. The chain uses TRBV7-2 and TRBJ2-5, with D hard to call. The DNA end is a closer match to TRBJ2-1, so the J assignment may be wrong. The sample consisted of blood. The TCR comes from a man between 65 and 80 years old in good health. CDR3 residues: CASSNTYNEQFF. CDR3 sequence (DNA): TGTGCCAGCAGCAATACATACAATGAGCAGTTCTTC.